One sample yielded the 29 T cell receptor beta chains listed below, sequenced in a study of T-cell memory formation after mild COVID-19. TCRdb re-called the 5' RACE reads through MiXCR, storing one row per CDR3 protein. The sample yields roughly 400,000 distinct CDR3 sequences, about 15% seen once. Sequencing used PBMCs or a T cell subset sorted from them (not recorded which). The receptors shown here come from a man aged 18-30 years who had mild COVID-19 (a few samples of this study predate the infection). Cell type and time point are not known.

This clonotype was counted ten times or more. DNA of the CDR3: TGTGCCAGCAGCTTAGACAGCTATGGCTACACCTTC. Protein sequence: CASSLDSYGYTF. The chain employs TRBV7-9 and TRBJ1-2, with unresolved D. CDR3 length: 12 amino acids. V dropped 1 base and J dropped 4 bases, with 4 bases sitting between them. Per germline, CDR1 SEHNR and CDR2 FQNEAQ (reference sequence).

This clonotype turned up a few times. The chain combines TRBV11-2 with TRBJ1-2; tentatively, D is TRBD1 (5 bases). With 6 bases removed from V and 8 bases from J, the gap between germline ends came to 16 bases. CDR1 and CDR2 (germline): SGHAT, FQNNGV. The CDR3 covers 13 residues. CDR3 residues: CASSPDRDHGYTF. CDR3 in DNA: TGTGCCAGCAGTCCCGACCGGGACCACGGCTACACCTTC.

The chain combines TRBV9 with TRBJ1-1; 9 nucleotides match TRBD1. Losses at the gene ends were 2 bases for V and 7 bases for J; bases not matched to a gene: 6. This CDR3 has 14 amino acids. Germline V gene lookup returns CDR1 SGDLS and CDR2 YYNGEE. CDR3 bases: TGTGCCAGCAGCGTTACAGGGGGCTCAGTTGAAGCTTTCTTT. This gives the protein CASSVTGGSVEAFF.

The rearrangement links TRBV7-8 to TRBJ1-1; D is undetermined. The ends were cut back, 1 base at V and 7 bases at J, with 10 bases in the middle. This CDR3 spans 13 amino acids. Germline loops: CDR1 SGHVS, CDR2 FQNEAQ. The CDR3 here is CASSLGVIYEAFF. The CDR3 DNA reads TGTGCCAGCAGCTTAGGGGTAATATATGAAGCTTTCTTT.

This chain links TRBV5-5 with TRBJ2-7; 8 nucleotides agree with TRBD1. This CDR3 is 16 amino acids long. The germline CDR1 and CDR2 sequences are SGHKS and YYEKEE (reference sequence). V dropped 5 bases and J dropped 0; count of bases not matched to a gene: 10. The CDR3 DNA sequence: TGTGCCAGCAGTTCCTCCGGGACAGGAGTCTCCTACGAGCAGTACTTC. Its translation: CASSSSGTGVSYEQYF. Filled out from reference TRBV5-5 and TRBJ2-7, the complete variable domain reads DAGVTQSPTHLIKTRGQQVTLRCSPISGHKSVSWYQQVLGQGPQFIFQYYEKEERGRGNFPDRFSARQFPNYSSELNVNALLLGDSALYLCASSSSGTGVSYEQYFGPGTRLTVT.

The table lists this clonotype with a few counts. The chain employs TRBV11-2 and TRBJ2-5; no definite D call. The CDR3 loop spans 15 amino acids. The germline V gene has CDR1 SGHAT and CDR2 FQNNGV. Trimming pared 6 bases from V and 0 bases from J, leaving 14 bases between. This CDR3 is CASSQHQRNQETQYF. The CDR3 DNA reads TGTGCCAGCAGTCAACATCAGCGAAACCAAGAGACCCAGTACTTC. The complete variable domain, with remaining parts taken from reference TRBV11-2 and TRBJ2-5, reads EAGVAQSPRYKIIEKRQSVAFWCNPISGHATLYWYQQILGQGPKLLIQFQNNGVVDDSQLPKDRFSAERLKGVDSTLKIQPAKLEDSAVYLCASSQHQRNQETQYFGPGTRLLVL.

V is TRBV5-1 and J is TRBJ2-7; perhaps TRBD1 as D (6 bases). The germline CDR1 and CDR2 sequences are SGHRS and YFSETQ. The V end lost 5 bases, the J end lost 2 bases, and 11 bases lay between the germline ends. The CDR3 length is 13 residues. The CDR3 DNA reads as TGCGCCAGCAGACCGGGACACCCCTACGAGCAGTACTTC. Its protein is CASRPGHPYEQYF.

The chain joins TRBV14 to TRBJ1-2; D unresolved. Trimming removed 1 base from V and 6 bases from J, with 15 bases in between. This CDR3 contains 15 residues. Germline CDR1 reads SGHDN; CDR2 reads FVKESK. CDR3: CASSQAGPRINGYTF. The CDR3 nucleotides are TGTGCCAGCAGCCAAGCCGGGCCTAGAATTAATGGCTACACCTTC.

This clonotype was picked up a small number of times. The V gene is TRBV18, the J gene TRBJ2-6; the D is unclear. Germline CDR1 reads KGHSH; CDR2 reads LQKENI. V dropped 2 bases and J dropped 0 bases, with 14 bases sitting between them. This CDR3 has 18 amino acids. CDR3 in amino acids: CASSPEKSFLSGANVLTF. CDR3 nucleotides: TGTGCCAGCTCACCAGAGAAGTCGTTTCTCTCTGGGGCCAACGTCCTGACTTTC.

This clonotype was recorded a few times. The CDR3 reads CASSQVRQRTNYGYTF. In DNA, the CDR3 is TGCGCCAGCAGCCAAGTGAGACAGAGAACTAACTATGGCTACACCTTC. The V gene is TRBV4-1, the J gene TRBJ1-2; D may be TRBD1 (5 bases). CDR3 length equals 16 residues. Trimming pared 1 base from V and 0 bases from J, leaving 12 bases between. In germline, CDR1 is MGHRA, CDR2 YSYEKL.

The chain recombines TRBV20-1 with TRBJ2-7; TRBD2 matches at 12 bases. The germline CDR1 and CDR2 sequences are DFQATT and SNEGSKA (reference sequence). With V trimmed by 3 bases and J by 2 bases, 5 bases remained unmatched. The CDR3 is 15 residues long. The CDR3 DNA reads TGCAGTGCTAGCCGGACTAGCGGGGAAACCTACGAGCAGTACTTC. This sequence encodes CSASRTSGETYEQYF.

This clonotype has a count of ten or more. This chain uses TRBV7-2 with TRBJ2-7; TRBD1 aligns across 9 bases. Per germline, CDR1 SGHTA and CDR2 FQGNSA. The CDR3 is made up of 15 amino acids. V gave up 1 base and J gave up 4 bases; unmatched junction bases: 5. The CDR3, as DNA: TGTGCCAGCAGCTTAGAATCGGGACAGGGATACGAGCAGTACGTC. The encoded protein is CASSLESGQGYEQYV.

The sample holds a few counts of this clonotype. The chain joins TRBV11-2 to TRBJ1-1; tentative D call: TRBD1 (6 bases). Germline V lookup: CDR1 SGHAT, CDR2 FQNNGV. The V end lost 5 bases, the J end lost 5 bases, and 21 bases lay between the germline ends. The CDR3 loop spans 16 amino acids. The CDR3 loop reads CASSKTRASRGTEAFF. The CDR3 DNA follows: TGTGCCAGCAGCAAAACCCGGGCCAGCAGGGGAACTGAAGCTTTCTTT.

This clonotype was observed a handful of times. The genes are TRBV20-1 and TRBJ1-2, with D hard to call. Germline CDR1 and CDR2: DFQATT and SNEGSKA (reference sequence). The CDR3 spans 14 residues. Trimming cost V 2 bases and J 8 bases, with 18 bases left between them. CDR3 in amino acids: CSARNLGASGGYTF. As DNA, the CDR3 is TGCAGTGCTAGAAATCTCGGCGCGAGTGGGGGCTACACCTTC.

V is TRBV2 and J is TRBJ1-5; 8 bases align to TRBD1. Germline V gene data show CDR1 as SNHLY and CDR2 as FYNNEI. Trimming at V came to 6 bases and at J to 4 bases, leaving 11 bases not matched to a gene. There are 16 residues in the CDR3. DNA for the CDR3: TGTGCCAGCAGCCTCAGGGGGCGCGGTGGGAATCAGCCCCAGCATTTT. It yields the protein CASSLRGRGGNQPQHF.

This clonotype has a handful of counts. The chain is built from TRBV20-1 and TRBJ1-5, with TRBD1 as a possible D gene (5 bases). The CDR3 is 16 residues long. V gave up 6 bases and J gave up 4 bases, with 22 bases separating them. Germline CDR1 DFQATT, CDR2 SNEGSKA (reference sequence). The chain's CDR3 is CSAKSTAAVGNQPQHF. The CDR3 coding sequence is TGCAGTGCCAAATCGACAGCGGCCGTGGGGAATCAGCCCCAGCATTTT.

This clonotype has more than one count but fewer than ten. The chain uses TRBV12-3 or TRBV12-4 and TRBJ1-5; perhaps TRBD1 as D (6 bases). V was pared by 2 bases and J by 7 bases, with 9 bases between. This CDR3 comprises 13 residues. CDR3 protein: CASSLRGTQPQHF. Here the CDR3 DNA reads TGTGCCAGCAGTTTAAGGGGGACGCAGCCCCAGCATTTT.

There are many counts of this clonotype. The chain uses TRBV6-2 or TRBV6-3 and TRBJ2-5, with 13 bases lining up with TRBD2. The CDR3 is 19 residues long. Trimming took 0 bases from V and 5 from J; bases not matched to a gene: 12. Germline V gene sequence: CDR1 MNHEY, CDR2 SVGEGT. Written as DNA, the CDR3 is TGTGCCAGCAGTTACTCCGTTGGACTAGCGGGGGAAAGGAGGGAGACCCAGTACTTC. Residues: CASSYSVGLAGERRETQYF.

The rearrangement joins TRBV11-2 to TRBJ1-1; TRBD1 is a possible D gene (5 bases). The V gene lost 4 bases and the J gene lost 11 bases, with 17 bases spanning the gap. This CDR3 is built from 13 residues. Germline lookup yields CDR1 SGHAT and CDR2 FQNNGV. The CDR3 bases are TGTGCCAGCAGCTCTTCCCGGACATGGTCGGCTTTCTTT. Translating it yields CASSSSRTWSAFF.

The chain joins TRBV11-2 to TRBJ1-2, with a possible D match to TRBD1 (6 bases). Germline loops: CDR1 SGHAT, CDR2 FQNNGV. Trimming took 2 bases from V and 4 from J, leaving 17 bases between them. The CDR3 runs to 16 residues. CDR3 sequence: CASSLLGQGPGYGYTF. The CDR3 DNA reads TGTGCCAGCAGCTTATTGGGCCAGGGGCCTGGCTATGGCTACACCTTC.

This clonotype was seen only a few times. The CDR3 is CSVGGQAGDTQYF. The DNA for the CDR3 is TGCAGCGTTGGGGGACAGGCTGGGGATACGCAGTATTTT. The chain uses TRBV29-1 and TRBJ2-3; TRBD1 aligns across 8 bases. CDR1 is SQVTM and CDR2 is ANQGSEA in the germline V gene. With 4 bases clipped from V and 6 bases from J, the junction kept 6 bases outside the gene matches. CDR3 length equals 13 residues.

This clonotype has only a few counts. The V and J genes are TRBV28 and TRBJ1-2; 7 bases are a match to TRBD1. CDR3 length equals 13 residues. Germline CDR1 and CDR2: MDHEN and SYDVKM. The V gene end was trimmed by 6 bases and the J gene end by 6 bases; junction bases not matched to a gene: 7. CDR3 in amino acids: CASRQGPLHGYTF. The CDR3 DNA reads TGTGCCAGCAGACAGGGGCCCCTCCATGGCTACACCTTC.

The V and J genes are TRBV30 and TRBJ2-7; 8 bases fit TRBD2. Trimming took 2 bases from V and 4 from J; bases not matched to a gene: 10. The CDR3 runs to 15 residues. Per germline, CDR1 GTSNPN and CDR2 SVGIG (reference sequence). The CDR3 loop reads CAWSSPGLVLYEQYF. For the CDR3, the DNA is TGTGCCTGGAGTTCGCCGGGACTAGTTTTGTACGAGCAGTACTTC. Full variable domain (remainder filled in from reference TRBV30 and TRBJ2-7): SQTIHQWPATLVQPVGSPLSLECTVEGTSNPNLYWYRQAAGRGLQLLFYSVGIGQISSEVPQNLSASRPQDRQFILSSKKLLLSDSGFYLCAWSSPGLVLYEQYFGPGTRLTVT.

Only a few counts were recorded for this clonotype. V gene TRBV6-6 combines with J gene TRBJ2-1, with D unclear. The length of the CDR3 is 14 residues. Trimming cost V 6 bases and J 1 base, with 10 bases left between them. Germline V gene sequence: CDR1 MNHNY, CDR2 SVGAGI (reference sequence). This CDR3 is CASSLPTSYNEQFF. CDR3 nucleotides: TGTGCCAGCAGCTTACCGACTTCCTACAATGAGCAGTTCTTC.

This clonotype was picked up a small number of times. The chain is built from TRBV3-1 and TRBJ1-1; possible D gene TRBD1, 5 bases. Germline CDR1 LGHDT, CDR2 YNNKEL (reference sequence). V lost 4 bases to trimming and J lost 4 bases, with 16 bases between them. The CDR3 length is 15 residues. The CDR3 nucleotides are TGTGCCAGCAGCCCCACGGGCGGGGGAAGCACTGAAGCTTTCTTT. Protein product: CASSPTGGGSTEAFF.

V and J are TRBV11-2 and TRBJ2-5; a weak D match, TRBD1 (5 bases). The CDR3 is made up of 16 amino acids. Germline CDR1 reads SGHAT; CDR2 reads FQNNGV. The V end was cut by 0 bases, the J end by 5 bases, with 16 bases between. CDR3 in amino acids: CASSLDAGLAAETQYF. Written as DNA, the CDR3 is TGTGCCAGCAGCTTAGATGCAGGGTTAGCTGCGGAGACCCAGTACTTC.

This chain joins TRBV30 and TRBJ1-2; D unresolved. The CDR3 is made up of 11 amino acids. CDR1 GTSNPN and CDR2 SVGIG come from the germline V gene (reference sequence). Here the CDR3 DNA reads TGTTCTTCGCGGCGTTTGGATGGCTACACCTTC. Residues: CSSRRLDGYTF.

There are a few counts of this clonotype. V usage is TRBV11-2 and J usage is TRBJ2-3; no definite D call. This CDR3 has 15 amino acids. Germline assignment: CDR1 SGHAT and CDR2 FQNNGV. V lost 1 base and J lost 2, with 10 bases in between. The CDR3 DNA follows: TGTGCCAGCAGCTTAGGGATTTCGCCCACAGATACGCAGTATTTT. Translating it yields CASSLGISPTDTQYF.

This clonotype showed up just a few times. This rearrangement joins TRBV5-1 to TRBJ1-2, with D hard to call. The germline V gene has CDR1 SGHRS and CDR2 YFSETQ. V was trimmed by 0 bases and J by 7 bases, leaving 7 bases between them. The CDR3 spans 12 residues. This CDR3 reads CASSLEDFGYTF. As DNA, the CDR3 is TGCGCCAGCAGCTTGGAGGATTTTGGCTACACCTTC. Together with reference TRBV5-1 and TRBJ1-2, the CDR3 gives the full variable domain: KAGVTQTPRYLIKTRGQQVTLSCSPISGHRSVSWYQQTPGQGLQFLFEYFSETQRNKGNFPGRFSGRQFSNSRSEMNVSTLELGDSALYLCASSLEDFGYTFGSGTRLTVV.